The clone carrying this T cell receptor (beta chain) was found many times. Antigen unknown. The entry originates in a study of Graves' ophthalmopathy and Graves' hyperthyroidism. General study points: Ophthalmopathy could be told apart from stable hyperthyroidism by a 13-signature model (87.88% sensitivity, roughly 81% specificity).

Germline CDR1 SGHDN, CDR2 FVKESK. The CDR3 consists of 13 residues. V lost 5 bases to trimming and J lost 4 bases, with 12 bases between them. CDR3 regions of TCR beta were amplified from RNA transcripts. An initial RT-PCR round employing HTBI primers preceded a second-round multiplex PCR. Via MiXCR, TCRdb re-called the multiplex PCR reads, giving one row per CDR3 protein. The sample contains some 380,000 distinct CDR3 sequences, roughly 14% of which appear only once. Material for sequencing was peripheral blood. The receptor's source is a woman younger than 30 with stable Graves' hyperthyroidism. This chain joins TRBV14 and TRBJ2-7; D not resolved. CDR3 region: CASSRIGNYEQYF. CDR3 DNA: TGTGCCAGCAGCAGGATAGGAAATTACGAGCAGTACTTC.